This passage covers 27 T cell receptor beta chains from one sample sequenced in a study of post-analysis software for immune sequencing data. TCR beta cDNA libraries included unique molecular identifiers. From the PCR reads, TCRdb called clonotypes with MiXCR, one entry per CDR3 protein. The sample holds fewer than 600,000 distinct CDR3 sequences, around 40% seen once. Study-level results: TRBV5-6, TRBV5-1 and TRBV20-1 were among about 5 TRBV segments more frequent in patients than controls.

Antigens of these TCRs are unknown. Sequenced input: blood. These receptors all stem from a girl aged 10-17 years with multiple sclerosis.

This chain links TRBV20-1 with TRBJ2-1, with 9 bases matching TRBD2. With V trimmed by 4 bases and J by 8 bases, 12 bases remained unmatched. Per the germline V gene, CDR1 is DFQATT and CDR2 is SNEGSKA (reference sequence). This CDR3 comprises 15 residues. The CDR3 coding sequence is TGCAGTGCTACTGGGTTAGCGGGAGCAGGGGATGAGCAGTTCTTC. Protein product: CSATGLAGAGDEQFF.

CDR3 residues: CSAISRDRGEETQYF. The CDR3 DNA follows: TGCAGTGCTATATCCCGGGACAGGGGGGAAGAGACCCAGTACTTC. V is TRBV20-1 and J is TRBJ2-5; 11 nucleotides align to TRBD1. CDR1 DFQATT and CDR2 SNEGSKA come from the germline V gene (reference sequence). After removal of 4 bases from V and 3 bases from J, the junction contained 7 bases not matched to a gene. The length of the CDR3 is 15 residues.

CDR3 amino acids: CASSGAARSQETQYF. The DNA of the CDR3 is TGTGCCAGCAGTGGCGCGGCCCGATCCCAAGAGACCCAGTACTTC. J is TRBJ2-5 and V is TRBV28, with D unclear. The CDR3 contains 15 residues. In germline, CDR1 is MDHEN, CDR2 SYDVKM. Between the trimmed V and J ends, which lost 5 bases and 1 base, there was a span of 14 bases.

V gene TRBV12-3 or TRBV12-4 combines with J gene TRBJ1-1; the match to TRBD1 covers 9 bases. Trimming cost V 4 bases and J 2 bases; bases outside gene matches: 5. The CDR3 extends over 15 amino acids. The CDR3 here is CASSSLGQGNTEAFF. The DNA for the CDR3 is TGTGCCAGCAGTTCCCTGGGACAGGGAAACACTGAAGCTTTCTTT.

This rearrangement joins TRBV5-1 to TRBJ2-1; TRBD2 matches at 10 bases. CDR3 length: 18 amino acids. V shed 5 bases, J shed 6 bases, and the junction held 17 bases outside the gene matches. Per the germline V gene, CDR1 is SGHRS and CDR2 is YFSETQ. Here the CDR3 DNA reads TGCGCCAGCAGAACCGGGGGGGAAGCTAGCGGGAGTTTCAATGAGCAGTTCTTC. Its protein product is CASRTGGEASGSFNEQFF.

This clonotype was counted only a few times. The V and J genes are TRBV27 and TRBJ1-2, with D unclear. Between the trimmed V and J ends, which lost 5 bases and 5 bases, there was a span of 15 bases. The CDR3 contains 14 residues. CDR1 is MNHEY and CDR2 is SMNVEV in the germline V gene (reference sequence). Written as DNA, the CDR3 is TGTGCCAGCAGTGGAGCCCGAACAGAGTATGGCTACACCTTC. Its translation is CASSGARTEYGYTF.

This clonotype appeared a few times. CDR3 amino acids: CASSLLQGSDTQYF. The DNA of the CDR3 is TGCGCCAGCAGCTTACTTCAGGGGTCAGATACGCAGTATTTT. V and J are TRBV5-1 and TRBJ2-3, with D tentatively TRBD1 (6 bases). The CDR3 sequence is 14 residues long. Trimming cost V 2 bases and J 4 bases, with 11 bases left between them. CDR1 and CDR2 from the germline V gene are SGHRS and YFSETQ.

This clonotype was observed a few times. Here the CDR3 reads CASSPSSFLGDEQFF. Here the CDR3 DNA reads TGTGCCAGCAGTCCTTCTTCCTTTTTGGGGGATGAGCAGTTCTTC. The genes are TRBV6-4 and TRBJ2-1, with D possibly called TRBD1 or TRBD2 (5 bases each). The CDR3 length is 15 residues. V was trimmed by 5 bases and J by 8 bases, leaving 19 bases between them. In germline, CDR1 is MRHNA, CDR2 SNTAGT.

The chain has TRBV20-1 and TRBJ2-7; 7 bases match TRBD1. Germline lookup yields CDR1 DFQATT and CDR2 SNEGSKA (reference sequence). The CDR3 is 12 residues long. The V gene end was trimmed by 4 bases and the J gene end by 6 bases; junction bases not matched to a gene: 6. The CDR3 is CSAKRQGSEQYF. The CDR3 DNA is TGCAGTGCTAAGAGACAGGGTAGCGAGCAGTACTTC.

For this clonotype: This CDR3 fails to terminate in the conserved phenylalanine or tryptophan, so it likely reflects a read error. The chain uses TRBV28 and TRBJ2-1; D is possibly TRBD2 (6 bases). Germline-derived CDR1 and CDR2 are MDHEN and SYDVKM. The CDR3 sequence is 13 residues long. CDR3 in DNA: TGTGCCAGCATTGGGACTTCGTACAGTGAGCAGTTCTAC. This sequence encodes CASIGTSYSEQFY.

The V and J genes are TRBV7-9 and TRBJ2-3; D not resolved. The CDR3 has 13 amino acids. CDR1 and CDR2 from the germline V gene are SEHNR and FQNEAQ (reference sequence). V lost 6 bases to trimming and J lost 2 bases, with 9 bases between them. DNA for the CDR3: TGTGCCAGCAGTTTGATTTACACAGATACGCAGTATTTT. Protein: CASSLIYTDTQYF. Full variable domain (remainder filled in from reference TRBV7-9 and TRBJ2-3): DTGVSQNPRHKITKRGQNVTFRCDPISEHNRLYWYRQTLGQGPEFLTYFQNEAQLEKSRLLSDRFSAERPKGSFSTLEIQRTEQGDSAMYLCASSLIYTDTQYFGPGTRLTVL.

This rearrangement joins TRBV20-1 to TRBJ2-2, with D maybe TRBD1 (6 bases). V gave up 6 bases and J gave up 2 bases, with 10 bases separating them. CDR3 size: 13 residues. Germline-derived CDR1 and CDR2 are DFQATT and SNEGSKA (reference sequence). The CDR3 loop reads CSAQDRNTGELFF. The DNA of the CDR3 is TGCAGTGCCCAGGACAGAAACACCGGGGAGCTGTTTTTT.

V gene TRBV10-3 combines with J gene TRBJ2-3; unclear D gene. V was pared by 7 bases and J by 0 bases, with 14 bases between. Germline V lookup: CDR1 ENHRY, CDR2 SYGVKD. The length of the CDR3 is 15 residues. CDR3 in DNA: TGTGCCATCATGCCCGGTGTGGGTAGCACAGATACGCAGTATTTT. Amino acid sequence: CAIMPGVGSTDTQYF.

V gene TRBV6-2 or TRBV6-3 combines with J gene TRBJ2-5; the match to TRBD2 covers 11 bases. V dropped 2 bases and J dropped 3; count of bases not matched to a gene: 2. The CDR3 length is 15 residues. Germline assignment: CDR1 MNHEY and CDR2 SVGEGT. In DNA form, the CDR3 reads TGTGCCAGCAGTTACCCGGGACTAGCGGAAGAGACCCAGTACTTC. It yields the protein CASSYPGLAEETQYF.

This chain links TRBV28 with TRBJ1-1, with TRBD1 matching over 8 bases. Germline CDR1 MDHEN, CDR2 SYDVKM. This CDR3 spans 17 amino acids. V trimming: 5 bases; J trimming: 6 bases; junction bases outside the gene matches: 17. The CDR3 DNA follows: TGTGCCAGCAGTCGATTGGTGGTAAGCAGGGGGCCAGCTGAAGCTTTCTTT. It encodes CASSRLVVSRGPAEAFF.

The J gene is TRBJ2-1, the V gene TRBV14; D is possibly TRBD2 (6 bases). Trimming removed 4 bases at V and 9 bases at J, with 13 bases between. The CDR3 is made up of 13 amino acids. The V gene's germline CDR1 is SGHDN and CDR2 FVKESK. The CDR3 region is CASSRQAGGEQFF. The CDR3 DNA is TGTGCCAGCAGCCGTCAAGCGGGCGGTGAGCAGTTCTTC.

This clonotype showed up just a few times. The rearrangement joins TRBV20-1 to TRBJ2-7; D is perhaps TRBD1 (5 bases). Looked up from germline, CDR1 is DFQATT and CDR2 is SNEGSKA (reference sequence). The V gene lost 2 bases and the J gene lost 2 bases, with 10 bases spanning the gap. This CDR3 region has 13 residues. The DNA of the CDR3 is TGCAGTGCTAGAATTCCAGGGACCTACGAGCAGTACTTC. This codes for CSARIPGTYEQYF.

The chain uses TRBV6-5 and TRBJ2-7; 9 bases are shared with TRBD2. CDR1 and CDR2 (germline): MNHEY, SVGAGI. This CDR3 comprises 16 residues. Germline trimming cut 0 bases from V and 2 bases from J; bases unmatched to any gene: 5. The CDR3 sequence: CASSYSTGGRAYEQYF. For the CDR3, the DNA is TGTGCCAGCAGTTACTCGACCGGCGGGAGGGCCTACGAGCAGTACTTC.

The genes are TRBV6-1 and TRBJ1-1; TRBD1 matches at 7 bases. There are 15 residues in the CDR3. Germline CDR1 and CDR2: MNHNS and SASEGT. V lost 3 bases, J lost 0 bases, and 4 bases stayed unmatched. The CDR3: CASSDPGQMNTEAFF. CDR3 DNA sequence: TGTGCCAGCAGTGACCCGGGACAGATGAACACTGAAGCTTTCTTT.

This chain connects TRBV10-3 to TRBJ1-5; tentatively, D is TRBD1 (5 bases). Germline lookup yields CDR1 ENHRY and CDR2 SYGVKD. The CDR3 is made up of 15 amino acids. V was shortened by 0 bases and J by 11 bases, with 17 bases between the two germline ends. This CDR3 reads CAISESGAGSWTQHF. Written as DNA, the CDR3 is TGTGCCATCAGTGAGTCAGGGGCCGGTAGTTGGACCCAGCATTTT.

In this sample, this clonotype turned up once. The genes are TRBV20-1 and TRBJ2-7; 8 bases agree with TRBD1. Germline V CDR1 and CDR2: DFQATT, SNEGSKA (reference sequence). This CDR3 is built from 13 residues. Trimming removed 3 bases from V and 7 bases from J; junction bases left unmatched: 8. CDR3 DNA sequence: TGCAGTGCTAGGGCGACAGGGGTCGGGGAGCAGTACTTC. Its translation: CSARATGVGEQYF.

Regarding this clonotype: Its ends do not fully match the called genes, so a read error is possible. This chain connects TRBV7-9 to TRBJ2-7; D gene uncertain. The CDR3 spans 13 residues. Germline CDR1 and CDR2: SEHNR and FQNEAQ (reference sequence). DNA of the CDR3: TGTGCCAGCAGTTTTGACCTTTCCTACGGGCAGTACTTC. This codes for CASSFDLSYGQYF.

CDR3 sequence: CASSYYPEYEQYF. The CDR3 DNA follows: TGTGCCAGCAGTTATTATCCGGAGTACGAGCAGTACTTC. The J gene is TRBJ2-4, the V gene TRBV7-9; D gene unclear. Matching the DNA end better, TRBJ2-7 makes the J call doubtful. The CDR3 has 13 residues. CDR1 and CDR2 (germline): SEHNR, FQNEAQ (reference sequence).

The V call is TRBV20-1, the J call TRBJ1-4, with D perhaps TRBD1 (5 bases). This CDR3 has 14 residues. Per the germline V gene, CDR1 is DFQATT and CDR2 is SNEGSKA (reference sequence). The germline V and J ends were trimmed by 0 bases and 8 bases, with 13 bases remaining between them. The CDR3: CSARDLGGTEKLFF. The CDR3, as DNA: TGCAGTGCTAGAGATCTGGGGGGTACGGAAAAACTGTTTTTT.

The chain's CDR3 is CASSSQTGTDTQYF. The CDR3 coding sequence is TGCGCCAGCAGCTCCCAGACTGGCACAGATACGCAGTATTTT. V usage is TRBV5-1 and J usage is TRBJ2-3; D unresolved. CDR3 length: 14 residues. V shed 3 bases and J shed 1 base, with 9 bases lying between them. Looked up from germline, CDR1 is SGHRS and CDR2 is YFSETQ.

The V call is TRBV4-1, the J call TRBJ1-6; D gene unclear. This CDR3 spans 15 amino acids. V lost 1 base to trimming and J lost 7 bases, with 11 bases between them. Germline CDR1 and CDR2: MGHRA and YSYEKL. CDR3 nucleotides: TGCGCCAGCAGCCAAGGCGGCAGTAACAATTCACCCCTCCACTTT. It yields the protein CASSQGGSNNSPLHF.

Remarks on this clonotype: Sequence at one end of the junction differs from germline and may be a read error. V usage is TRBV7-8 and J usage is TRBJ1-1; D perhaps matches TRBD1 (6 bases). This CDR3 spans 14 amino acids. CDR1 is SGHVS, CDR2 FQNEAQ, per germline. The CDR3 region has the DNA TGTGCCAGCAGCTTAGCGAGGGGGACCACTGAAGTTTTCTTT. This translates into CASSLARGTTEVFF.